This T cell receptor (beta chain) derives from a study of Tregs in tolerant kidney transplant recipients. Germline V gene lookup returns CDR1 SGHKS and CDR2 YYEKEE (reference sequence). Trimming removed 0 bases at V and 2 bases at J, with 11 bases between. CDR3 length: 15 amino acids. Unstimulated Tregs (CD4+CD25+CD127-) and CD4+CD25- non-Tregs were sorted from PBMCs. This clone was observed a single time. Its antigen remains unknown. Regarding the study as a whole: The most relevant donor-specific Treg TCRbeta repertoire apparently came from expansion with activated donor B cells. This study did not directly address biological reproducibility. The small number of patients limits these findings pending further validation.

Only in-frame clones appear in the TCRdb table, and some are missing; sequencing was by immunoSEQ multiplex PCR. The data show about 240,000 clones, roughly four fifths seen once. This clonotype was sampled from a human donor in good health. This sequence joins TRBV5-5 and TRBJ1-2, with D unresolved. Sequenced material: CD4+ T cells from blood. The CDR3 sequence: CASSLDPGSNYGYTF. CDR3 DNA sequence: TGTGCCAGCAGCTTGGATCCGGGATCCAACTATGGCTACACCTTC. The variable domain in full, completed from reference TRBV5-5 and TRBJ1-2, reads DAGVTQSPTHLIKTRGQQVTLRCSPISGHKSVSWYQQVLGQGPQFIFQYYEKEERGRGNFPDRFSARQFPNYSSELNVNALLLGDSALYLCASSLDPGSNYGYTFGSGTRLTVV.